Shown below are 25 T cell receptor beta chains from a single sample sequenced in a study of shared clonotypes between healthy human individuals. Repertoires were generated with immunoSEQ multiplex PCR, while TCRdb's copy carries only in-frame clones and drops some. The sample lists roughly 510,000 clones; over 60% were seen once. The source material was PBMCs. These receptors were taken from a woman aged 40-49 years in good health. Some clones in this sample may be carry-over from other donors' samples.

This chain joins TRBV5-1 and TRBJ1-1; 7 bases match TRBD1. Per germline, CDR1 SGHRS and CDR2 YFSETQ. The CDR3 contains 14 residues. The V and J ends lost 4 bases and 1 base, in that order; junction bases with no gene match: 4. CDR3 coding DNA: TGCGCCAGCAGCGGCGGGACAGCGAACACTGAAGCTTTCTTT. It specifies CASSGGTANTEAFF.

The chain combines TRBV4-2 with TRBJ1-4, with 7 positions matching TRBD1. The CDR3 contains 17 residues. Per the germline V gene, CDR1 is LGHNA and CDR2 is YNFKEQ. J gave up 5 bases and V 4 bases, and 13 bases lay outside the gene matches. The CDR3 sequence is CASSLRGGPTPNEKLFF. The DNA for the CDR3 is TGTGCCAGCAGCCTTAGAGGGGGCCCCACCCCCAATGAAAAACTGTTTTTT.

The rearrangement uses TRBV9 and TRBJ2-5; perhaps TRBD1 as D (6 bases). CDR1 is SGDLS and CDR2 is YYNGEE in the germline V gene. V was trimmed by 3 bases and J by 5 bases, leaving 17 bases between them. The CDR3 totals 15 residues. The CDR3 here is CASSGGTSEGETQYF. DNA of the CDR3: TGTGCCAGCAGCGGAGGGACATCCGAGGGGGAGACCCAGTACTTC.

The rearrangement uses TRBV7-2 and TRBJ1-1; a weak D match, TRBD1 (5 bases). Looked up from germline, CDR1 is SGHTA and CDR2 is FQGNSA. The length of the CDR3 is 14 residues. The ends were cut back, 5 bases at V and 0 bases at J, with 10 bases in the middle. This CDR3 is CASSKRTLNTEAFF. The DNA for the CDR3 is TGTGCCAGCAGCAAACGGACATTGAACACTGAAGCTTTCTTT.

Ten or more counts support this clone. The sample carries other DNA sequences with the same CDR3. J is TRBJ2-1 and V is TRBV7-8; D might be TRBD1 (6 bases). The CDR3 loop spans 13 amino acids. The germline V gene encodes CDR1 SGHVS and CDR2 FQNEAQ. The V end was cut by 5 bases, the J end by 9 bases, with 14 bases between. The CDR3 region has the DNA TGTGCCAGCAGCATTCGTGACAGGCGTGAGCAGTTCTTC. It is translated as CASSIRDRREQFF.

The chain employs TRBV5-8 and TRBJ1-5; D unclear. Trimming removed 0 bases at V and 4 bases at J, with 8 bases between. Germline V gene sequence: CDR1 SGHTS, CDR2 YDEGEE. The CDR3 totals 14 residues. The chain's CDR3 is CASSLGRLNQPQHF. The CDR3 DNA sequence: TGTGCCAGCAGCTTGGGCAGGCTGAATCAGCCCCAGCATTTT.

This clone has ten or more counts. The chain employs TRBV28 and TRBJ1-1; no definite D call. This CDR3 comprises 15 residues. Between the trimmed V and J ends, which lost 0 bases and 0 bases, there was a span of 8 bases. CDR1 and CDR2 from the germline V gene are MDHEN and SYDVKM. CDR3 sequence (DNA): TGTGCCAGCAGTTTATGGTCCAGAATGAACACTGAAGCTTTCTTT. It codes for CASSLWSRMNTEAFF.

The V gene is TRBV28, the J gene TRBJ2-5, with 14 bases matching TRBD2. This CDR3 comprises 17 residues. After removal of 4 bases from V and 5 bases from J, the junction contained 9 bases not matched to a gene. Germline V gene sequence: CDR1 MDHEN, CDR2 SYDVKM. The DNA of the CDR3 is TGTGCCAGCAGTTCGCCGGGACTAGCGGGAGATCTGGAGACCCAGTACTTC. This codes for CASSSPGLAGDLETQYF.

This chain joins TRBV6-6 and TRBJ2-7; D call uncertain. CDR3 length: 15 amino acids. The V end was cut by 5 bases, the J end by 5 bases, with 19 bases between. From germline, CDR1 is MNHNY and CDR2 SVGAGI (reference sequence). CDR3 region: CASSRSEPGLHEQYF. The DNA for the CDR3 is TGTGCCAGCAGTCGGTCAGAGCCCGGTCTCCACGAGCAGTACTTC.

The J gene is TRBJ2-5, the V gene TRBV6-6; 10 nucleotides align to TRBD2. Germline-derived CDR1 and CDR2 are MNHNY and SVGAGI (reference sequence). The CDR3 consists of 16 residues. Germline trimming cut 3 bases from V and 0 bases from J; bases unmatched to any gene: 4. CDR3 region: CASSYSGTSDQETQYF. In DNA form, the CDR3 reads TGTGCCAGCAGTTATTCCGGGACTAGCGACCAAGAGACCCAGTACTTC.

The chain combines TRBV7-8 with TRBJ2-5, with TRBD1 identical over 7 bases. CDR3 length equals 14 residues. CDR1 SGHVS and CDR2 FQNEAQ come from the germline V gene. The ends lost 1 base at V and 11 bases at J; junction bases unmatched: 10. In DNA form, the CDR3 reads TGTGCCAGCAGCTTAGTTGGCCCAACAGGGGAGCAGTACTTC. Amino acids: CASSLVGPTGEQYF.

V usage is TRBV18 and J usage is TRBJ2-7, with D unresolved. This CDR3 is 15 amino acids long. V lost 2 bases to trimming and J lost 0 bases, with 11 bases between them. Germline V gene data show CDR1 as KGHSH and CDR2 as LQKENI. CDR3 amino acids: CASSPRAGSSYEQYF. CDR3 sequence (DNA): TGTGCCAGCTCACCAAGGGCAGGTAGCTCCTACGAGCAGTACTTC.

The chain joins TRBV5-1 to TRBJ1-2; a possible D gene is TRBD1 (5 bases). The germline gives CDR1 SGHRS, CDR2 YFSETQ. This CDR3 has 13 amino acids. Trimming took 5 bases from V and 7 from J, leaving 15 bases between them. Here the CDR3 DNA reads TGCGCCAGCAGTCCGGACGGGACCGCTGGCTACACCTTC. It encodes CASSPDGTAGYTF.

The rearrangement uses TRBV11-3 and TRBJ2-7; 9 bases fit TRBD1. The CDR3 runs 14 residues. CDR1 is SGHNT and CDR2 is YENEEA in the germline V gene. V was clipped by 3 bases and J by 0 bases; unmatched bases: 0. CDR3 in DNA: TGTGCCAGCAGCTTGACAGGGGGCTCCTACGAGCAGTACTTC. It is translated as CASSLTGGSYEQYF.

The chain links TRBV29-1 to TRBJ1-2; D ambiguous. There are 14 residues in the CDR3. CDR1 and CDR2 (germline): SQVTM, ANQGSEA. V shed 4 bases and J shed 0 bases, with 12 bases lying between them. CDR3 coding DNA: TGCAGCGTTGGTGTAAGGCGGACTAACTATGGCTACACCTTC. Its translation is CSVGVRRTNYGYTF.

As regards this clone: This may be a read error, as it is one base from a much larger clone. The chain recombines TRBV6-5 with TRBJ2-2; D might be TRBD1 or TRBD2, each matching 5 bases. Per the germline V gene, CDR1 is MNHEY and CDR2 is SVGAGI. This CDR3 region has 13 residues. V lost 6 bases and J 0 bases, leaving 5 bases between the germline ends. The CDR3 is CASRGPNTGELFF. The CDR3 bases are TGTGCCAGCAGGGGACCGAACACCGGGGAGCTGTTTTTT.

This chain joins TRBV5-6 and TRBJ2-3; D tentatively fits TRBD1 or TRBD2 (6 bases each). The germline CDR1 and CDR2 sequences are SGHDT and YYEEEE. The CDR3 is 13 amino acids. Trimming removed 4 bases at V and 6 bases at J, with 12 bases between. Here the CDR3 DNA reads TGTGCCAGCAGCGGGGGGCCGCCGGATACGCAGTATTTT. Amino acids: CASSGGPPDTQYF.

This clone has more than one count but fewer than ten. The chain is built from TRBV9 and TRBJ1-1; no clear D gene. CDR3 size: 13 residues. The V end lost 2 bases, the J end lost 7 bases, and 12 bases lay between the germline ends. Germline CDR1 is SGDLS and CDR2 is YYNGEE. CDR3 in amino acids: CASSVGSGVEAFF. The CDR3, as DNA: TGTGCCAGCAGCGTGGGGAGTGGGGTTGAAGCTTTCTTT.

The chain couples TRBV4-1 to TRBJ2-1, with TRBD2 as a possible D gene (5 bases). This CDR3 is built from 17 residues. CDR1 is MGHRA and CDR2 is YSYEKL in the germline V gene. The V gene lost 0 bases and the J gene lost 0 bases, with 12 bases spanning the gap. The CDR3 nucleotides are TGCGCCAGCAGCCAAGAAAGGAGCGGAGGCTCCTACAATGAGCAGTTCTTC. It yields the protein CASSQERSGGSYNEQFF.

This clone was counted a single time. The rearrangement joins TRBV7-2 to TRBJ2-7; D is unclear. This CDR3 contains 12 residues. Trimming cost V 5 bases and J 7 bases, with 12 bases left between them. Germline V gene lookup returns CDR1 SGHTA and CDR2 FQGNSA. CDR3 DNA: TGTGCCAGCAGCCCGACACTTCGGGAGCAGTACTTC. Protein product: CASSPTLREQYF.

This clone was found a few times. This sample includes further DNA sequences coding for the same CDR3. CDR3 in DNA: TGTGCCAGCAGTGACGGGCACACTGAAGCTTTCTTT. Translation gives CASSDGHTEAFF. The genes are TRBV6-4 and TRBJ1-1; no firm D call. The CDR3 extends over 12 amino acids. The V gene lost 2 bases and the J gene lost 3 bases, with 4 bases spanning the gap. The germline CDR1 and CDR2 sequences are MRHNA and SNTAGT.

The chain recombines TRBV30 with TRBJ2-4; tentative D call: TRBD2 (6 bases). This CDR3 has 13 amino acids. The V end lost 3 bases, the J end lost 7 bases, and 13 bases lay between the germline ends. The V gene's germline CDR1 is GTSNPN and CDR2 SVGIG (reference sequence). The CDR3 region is CAWRAQGGNIQYF. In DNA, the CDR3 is TGTGCCTGGAGGGCCCAGGGAGGCAACATTCAGTACTTC.

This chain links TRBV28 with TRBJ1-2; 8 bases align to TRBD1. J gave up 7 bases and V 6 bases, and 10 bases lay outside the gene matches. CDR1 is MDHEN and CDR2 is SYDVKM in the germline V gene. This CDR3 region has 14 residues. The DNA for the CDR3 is TGTGCCAGCAGGCCCACCGGGACAGGACTTGGCTACACCTTC. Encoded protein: CASRPTGTGLGYTF.

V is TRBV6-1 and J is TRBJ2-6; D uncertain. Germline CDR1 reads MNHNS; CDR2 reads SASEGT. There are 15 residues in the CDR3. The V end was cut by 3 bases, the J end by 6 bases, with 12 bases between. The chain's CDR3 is CASSEGIPAANVLTF. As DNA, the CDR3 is TGTGCCAGCAGTGAGGGTATTCCGGCGGCCAACGTCCTGACTTTC.

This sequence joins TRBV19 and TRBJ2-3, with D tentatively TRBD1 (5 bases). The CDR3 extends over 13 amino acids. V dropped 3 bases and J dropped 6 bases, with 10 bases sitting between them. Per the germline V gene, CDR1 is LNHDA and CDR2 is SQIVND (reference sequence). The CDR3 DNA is TGTGCCAGTAGTATTGCGACAGAGGATACGCAGTATTTT. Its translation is CASSIATEDTQYF. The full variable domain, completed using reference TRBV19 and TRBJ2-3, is DGGITQSPKYLFRKEGQNVTLSCEQNLNHDAMYWYRQDPGQGLRLIYYSQIVNDFQKGDIAEGYSVSREKKESFPLTVTSAQKNPTAFYLCASSIATEDTQYFGPGTRLTVL.